This record concerns one T cell receptor beta chain sequence. This clone has more than one count but fewer than ten. What this receptor recognizes is not known. Within one base of it there is no much larger clone, and no base qualities were kept. Trimming at the junction amounts to 8 bases on V and 7 bases on J, and the germline ends lie 8 bases apart. Taken from cysteine to phenylalanine, the CDR3 has 11 residues. Only the CDR3 portion is preserved as DNA: 33 bases, with reading frame beginning at the first base. Per the germline V gene, ENHRY is the CDR1 and SYGVKD is the CDR2. The sample belongs to a study of blood T cell repertoires in COVID-19 (dated by TCRdb to about 2020). For context, the study as a whole: Samples from collaborators originated in the United States, Italy and Spain and spanned both the acute and convalescent phases of COVID-19. The material from the prospective study consisted of cDNA or gDNA derived from T cells, B-cell-depleted T cells, or PBMCs. The dataset comprised deeply sampled blood TCRbeta repertoires from subjects exposed to, actively infected with, or recovered from COVID-19. The repertoires were released in a freely available public database intended as a resource for research on the immune response to SARS-CoV-2. The samples were drawn from the first 160 participants of the ongoing ImmuneRACE study and from more than 1,000 subjects provided by 6 global collaborators. A de-identified subject ID, COVID-19 status, age in years and sex were almost always included in the sample metadata. Where available, HLA class I and class II types were taken from metadata supplied by the sample provider and were not determined by assay-based typing.

TCRbeta CDR3 regions were amplified from genomic DNA using the immunoSEQ Assay, a bias-controlled multiplex PCR. In the source study's methods: Within the assay, amplification of reference gene primers was used to estimate how many nucleated cells each sample contained. To quantify the absolute abundance of each unique TCRbeta CDR3 rearrangement, sequence reads were collapsed and filtered. For each sample, productive Simpson clonality was calculated by taking the square root of Simpson's diversity index across productive rearrangements. The table comes from immuneACCESS by way of TCRdb, which keeps in-frame sequences with V and J called. Part of the clones is missing from these tables; in studies checked, under half for an unresolved V gene and the rest for unknown reasons. The D gene and trimming were derived from the DNA, and the V and J assignments and clone size from that table. This sample comprises some 230,000 clones, 70% to 90% of them detected only once. The biggest ten clones account for around 0.97% of the sample.

Whole blood was collected in K2EDTA tubes by collaborating institutions according to the institutions' own protocols. Collaborator samples were shipped for TCRbeta analysis as frozen whole blood, isolated PBMCs, or DNA extracted from either sample type. What the study reported, not specific to this receptor: The amount of clinical and demographic metadata varied by source and participant and was provided uncurated.

Material: peripheral blood. The chain uses TRBV10-3 and TRBJ1-4; the D gene is not confidently resolved. This TCR came from a man aged 35 to 55 with acute or convalescent COVID-19. The CDR3 protein: CAIRTGEKLFF. The sequence in DNA is TGTGCCATCCGAACCGGTGAAAAACTGTTTTTT.